Each of the 26 T cell receptor beta chains below was sequenced from the same sample in a study of T cell repertoires in ileal Crohn's disease. TCRdb keeps only in-frame clones here, not all; method: immunoSEQ multiplex PCR. Here the sample spans roughly 15,000 clones, about 73% being singletons. The sample taken for sequencing was ileal tissue. The receptors come from an adult with Crohn's disease.

The rearrangement uses TRBV5-1 and TRBJ2-7, with D possibly TRBD2 on 6 matching bases. V gave up 4 bases and J gave up 3 bases, with 11 bases separating them. Germline V gene data show CDR1 as SGHRS and CDR2 as YFSETQ. There are 13 residues in the CDR3. The CDR3: CASSPAGNYEQYF. CDR3 in DNA: TGCGCCAGCAGCCCCGCGGGGAACTACGAGCAGTACTTC.

The chain is built from TRBV15 and TRBJ2-7; TRBD2 aligns across 7 bases. V trimming: 3 bases; J trimming: 2 bases; junction bases outside the gene matches: 10. The CDR3 length is 16 residues. The germline CDR1 and CDR2 sequences are LNHNV and YYDKDF (reference sequence). The CDR3 nucleotides read TGTGCCACCAGCAGTGGCCTCAGCGGGGCCCCCTACGAGCAGTACTTC. It codes for CATSSGLSGAPYEQYF.

This chain uses TRBV6-1 with TRBJ2-7; TRBD1 agrees at 7 bases. Germline V lookup: CDR1 MNHNS, CDR2 SASEGT. The CDR3 is made up of 15 amino acids. Trimming removed 5 bases from V and 3 bases from J; junction bases left unmatched: 10. The DNA for the CDR3 is TGTGCCAGCAGTCCTTGGTGGGACAGTAACTACGAGCAGTACTTC. Its protein is CASSPWWDSNYEQYF.

The V and J genes are TRBV7-2 and TRBJ2-7; 11 bases are a match to TRBD2. The CDR3 consists of 15 residues. V lost 4 bases, J lost 3 bases, and 5 bases stayed unmatched. The germline V gene has CDR1 SGHTA and CDR2 FQGNSA. The CDR3 region has the DNA TGTGCCAGCAGCTCATCTAGCGGGGGGTACTACGAGCAGTACTTC. It specifies CASSSSSGGYYEQYF.

This clone has more than one count but fewer than ten. The gene calls are TRBV2 and TRBJ2-3; D gene unclear. CDR3 length equals 14 residues. V lost 4 bases, J lost 2 bases, and 10 bases lay in between. Germline V gene lookup returns CDR1 SNHLY and CDR2 FYNNEI. The DNA of the CDR3 is TGTGCCAGCAGTGGCCCGTACTCCACAGATACGCAGTATTTT. Protein sequence: CASSGPYSTDTQYF.

This clone was picked up a small number of times. The V gene is TRBV2, the J gene TRBJ2-1; D is unresolved. The CDR3 contains 14 residues. Trimming pared 5 bases from V and 5 bases from J, leaving 13 bases between. Looked up from germline, CDR1 is SNHLY and CDR2 is FYNNEI. The CDR3 nucleotides read TGTGCCAGCAGTAAGCTAGGTATCGACAATGAGCAGTTCTTC. Translation: CASSKLGIDNEQFF.

This chain uses TRBV11-2 with TRBJ2-7; a possible D gene is TRBD1 (5 bases). The CDR3 spans 14 residues. The V end lost 1 base, the J end lost 2 bases, and 9 bases lay between the germline ends. The germline CDR1 and CDR2 sequences are SGHAT and FQNNGV. The CDR3 is CASSLGSGTYEQYF. Written as DNA, the CDR3 is TGTGCCAGCAGCTTAGGATCAGGGACCTACGAGCAGTACTTC.

The chain carries TRBV5-6 and TRBJ1-4; 8 positions agree with TRBD1. V trimming: 1 base; J trimming: 10 bases; junction bases outside the gene matches: 9. The V gene's germline CDR1 is SGHDT and CDR2 YYEEEE. This CDR3 is 15 amino acids long. The CDR3 bases are TGTGCCAGCAGCTTGCGGCTGGGACAGGAATCAAAACTGTTTTTT. Its protein product is CASSLRLGQESKLFF.

The rearrangement uses TRBV12-5 and TRBJ2-6; D is unresolved. Trimming pared 5 bases from V and 0 bases from J, leaving 14 bases between. There are 17 residues in the CDR3. The germline V gene has CDR1 LGHNT and CDR2 FRNRAP. The CDR3 nucleotides are TGTGCTAGTGGTCCACAGCTGTCAAGCTCTGGGGCCAACGTCCTGACTTTC. Protein: CASGPQLSSSGANVLTF. The full variable domain, with the rest looked up from reference TRBV12-5 and TRBJ2-6, is DARVTQTPRHKVTEMGQEVTMRCQPILGHNTVFWYRQTMMQGLELLAYFRNRAPLDDSGMPKDRFSAEMPDATLATLKIQPSEPRDSAVYFCASGPQLSSSGANVLTFGAGSRLTVL.

The chain uses TRBV29-1 and TRBJ2-2; 8 bases are shared with TRBD1. CDR1 SQVTM and CDR2 ANQGSEA come from the germline V gene. The CDR3 has 14 residues. Trimming at V came to 6 bases and at J to 0 bases, leaving 3 bases not matched to a gene. CDR3 nucleotides: TGCAGCGTGGCGGACAGGGCGAACACCGGGGAGCTGTTTTTT. Translated, it gives CSVADRANTGELFF.

The chain has TRBV4-1 and TRBJ2-1, with D perhaps matching TRBD2 (5 bases). CDR1 and CDR2 from the germline V gene are MGHRA and YSYEKL. The CDR3 totals 14 residues. Trimming cost V 5 bases and J 6 bases, with 14 bases left between them. The CDR3 here is CASSKLGYGNEQFF. CDR3 coding DNA: TGCGCCAGCAGCAAACTAGGGTATGGCAATGAGCAGTTCTTC.

This clone was observed a handful of times. As DNA, the CDR3 is TGTGCCAGCAGCTTAATAGCGGGAGAAGGCGGGGAGCTGTTTTTT. It specifies CASSLIAGEGGELFF. The V call is TRBV7-7, the J call TRBJ2-2; the match to TRBD2 covers 9 bases. This CDR3 contains 15 residues. After removal of 2 bases from V and 7 bases from J, the junction contained 5 bases not matched to a gene. Germline V gene lookup returns CDR1 SSHAT and CDR2 FNYEAQ (reference sequence). Full variable domain (missing parts from reference TRBV7-7 and TRBJ2-2): GAGVSQSPRYKVTKRGQDVTLRCDPISSHATLYWYQQALGQGPEFLTYFNYEAQPDKSGLPSDRFSAERPEGSISTLTIQRTEQRDSAMYRCASSLIAGEGGELFFGEGSRLTVL.

The chain links TRBV9 to TRBJ1-1; 8 nucleotides match TRBD1. This CDR3 comprises 12 residues. Germline values: CDR1 SGDLS, CDR2 YYNGEE. The ends lost 4 bases at V and 11 bases at J; junction bases unmatched: 7. The CDR3 region has the DNA TGTGCCAGCAGCCCACCGGGACAGGAGGCTTTCTTT. This encodes CASSPPGQEAFF.

The rearrangement joins TRBV19 to TRBJ1-6; D is undetermined. The ends were cut back, 5 bases at V and 0 bases at J, with 5 bases in the middle. The V gene's germline CDR1 is LNHDA and CDR2 SQIVND (reference sequence). The CDR3 contains 14 residues. The CDR3 sequence is CASSPSSYNSPLHF. In DNA, the CDR3 is TGTGCCAGTAGTCCTAGCTCCTATAATTCACCCCTCCACTTT.

The chain carries TRBV15 and TRBJ1-5; 9 bases agree with TRBD1. CDR1 is LNHNV, CDR2 YYDKDF, per germline (reference sequence). This CDR3 comprises 16 residues. V trimming: 8 bases; J trimming: 9 bases; junction bases outside the gene matches: 17. In DNA form, the CDR3 reads TGTGCCACCGGGACAGGGATGCTCAGTGGTTTATGGCCCCAGCATTTT. The encoded protein is CATGTGMLSGLWPQHF.

The V call is TRBV4-1, the J call TRBJ2-7, with 8 bases that match TRBD2. The CDR3 loop spans 16 amino acids. Germline trimming cut 5 bases from V and 1 base from J; bases unmatched to any gene: 10. Germline V gene lookup returns CDR1 MGHRA and CDR2 YSYEKL. CDR3 sequence reads: CASSSRSTGGSYEQYF. DNA for the CDR3: TGCGCCAGCAGCTCAAGGAGCACGGGAGGGTCCTACGAGCAGTACTTC.

This rearrangement joins TRBV5-4 to TRBJ2-7, with no clear D. This CDR3 contains 15 residues. V lost 0 bases and J 5 bases, leaving 15 bases between the germline ends. Germline CDR1 is SGHNT and CDR2 is YYREEE (reference sequence). CDR3 bases: TGTGCCAGCAGCTTGGGGTCTGCGTCTCGGGACGAGCAGTACTTC. Translation: CASSLGSASRDEQYF.

The chain links TRBV6-1 to TRBJ2-5; 8 bases fit TRBD1. Judging by the DNA end, TRBJ2-7 fits better; the J call may be wrong. The germline V gene encodes CDR1 MNHNS and CDR2 SASEGT. This CDR3 comprises 13 residues. CDR3: CASRGQGGYEQYF. The CDR3 nucleotides are TGTGCCAGCAGAGGACAGGGAGGCTACGAGCAGTACTTC.

J is TRBJ2-1 and V is TRBV6-4; D unresolved. The germline V gene encodes CDR1 MRHNA and CDR2 SNTAGT. The CDR3 consists of 14 residues. V lost 9 bases and J lost 2, with 14 bases in between. In nucleotides, the CDR3 is TGTGCCAGTTCACGAGGCGGAACCTACAATGAGCAGTTCTTC. Translation gives CASSRGGTYNEQFF.

The V and J genes are TRBV7-2 and TRBJ2-2; D remains unclear. Germline V gives CDR1 SGHTA, CDR2 FQGNSA. The CDR3 extends over 15 amino acids. Trimming pared 1 base from V and 1 base from J, leaving 7 bases between. The CDR3 sequence: CASSLVSGNTGELFF. The CDR3 bases are TGTGCCAGCAGCTTAGTCTCCGGGAACACCGGGGAGCTGTTTTTT.

The V gene is TRBV25-1, the J gene TRBJ2-1; 7 bases agree with TRBD2. The germline V gene encodes CDR1 MGHDK and CDR2 SYGVNS. The J segment lost 6 bases and the V segment lost 3 bases, leaving 11 bases of the junction unmatched. This CDR3 has 16 residues. CDR3: CASSDFSGGGVNEQFF. CDR3 bases: TGTGCCAGCAGTGACTTTTCTGGCGGGGGTGTCAATGAGCAGTTCTTC.

The chain links TRBV7-2 to TRBJ1-2, with a weak D call TRBD1 (6 bases). Germline V gene data show CDR1 as SGHTA and CDR2 as FQGNSA. The CDR3 length is 15 residues. Trimming removed 5 bases from V and 4 bases from J, with 17 bases in between. CDR3 coding DNA: TGTGCCAGCAGCACCCCGCTTACAGGGTCCTATGGCTACACCTTC. It translates to CASSTPLTGSYGYTF.

This clone was counted between two and nine times. J is TRBJ2-7 and V is TRBV5-4; D perhaps matches TRBD1 (5 bases). The CDR3 totals 13 residues. V was clipped by 2 bases and J by 4 bases, with 10 bases between them. Germline CDR1 SGHNT, CDR2 YYREEE (reference sequence). This chain's CDR3 is CASSFQGRYEQYF. The CDR3, as DNA: TGTGCCAGCAGCTTTCAGGGTCGGTACGAGCAGTACTTC.

The V call is TRBV9, the J call TRBJ2-5, with 8 bases fitting TRBD2. CDR3 length: 14 amino acids. V lost 0 bases, J lost 5 bases, and 3 bases stayed unmatched. Germline-derived CDR1 and CDR2 are SGDLS and YYNGEE. In DNA form, the CDR3 reads TGTGCCAGCAGCGTAGCGGGAGGGAGTGAGACCCAGTACTTC. This sequence encodes CASSVAGGSETQYF.

The chain is built from TRBV2 and TRBJ1-5; 7 bases agree with TRBD1. The CDR3 extends over 13 amino acids. Looked up from germline, CDR1 is SNHLY and CDR2 is FYNNEI. Germline trimming cut 6 bases from V and 1 base from J; bases unmatched to any gene: 0. As DNA, the CDR3 is TGTGCCAGCAGGGACAGGAGCAATCAGCCCCAGCATTTT. As protein: CASRDRSNQPQHF.

The rearrangement joins TRBV2 to TRBJ2-2; TRBD2 agrees at 12 bases. The CDR3 sequence is 16 residues long. V gave up 6 bases and J gave up 6 bases; unmatched junction bases: 8. Germline-derived CDR1 and CDR2 are SNHLY and FYNNEI. Here the CDR3 reads CASRQLAGGGAGELFF. For the CDR3, the DNA is TGTGCCAGCAGACAACTAGCGGGAGGAGGGGCCGGGGAGCTGTTTTTT.